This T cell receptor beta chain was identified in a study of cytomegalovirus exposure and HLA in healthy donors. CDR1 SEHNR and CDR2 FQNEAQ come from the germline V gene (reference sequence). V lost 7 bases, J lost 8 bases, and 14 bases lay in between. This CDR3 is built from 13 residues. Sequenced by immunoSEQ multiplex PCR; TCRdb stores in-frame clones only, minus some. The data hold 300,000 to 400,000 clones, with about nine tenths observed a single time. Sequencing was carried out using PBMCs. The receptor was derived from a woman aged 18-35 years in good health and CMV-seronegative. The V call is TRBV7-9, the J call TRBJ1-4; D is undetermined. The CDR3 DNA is TGTGCCAGCAACGGAGCGGGGAGAGAAAAACTGTTTTTT. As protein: CASNGAGREKLFF.